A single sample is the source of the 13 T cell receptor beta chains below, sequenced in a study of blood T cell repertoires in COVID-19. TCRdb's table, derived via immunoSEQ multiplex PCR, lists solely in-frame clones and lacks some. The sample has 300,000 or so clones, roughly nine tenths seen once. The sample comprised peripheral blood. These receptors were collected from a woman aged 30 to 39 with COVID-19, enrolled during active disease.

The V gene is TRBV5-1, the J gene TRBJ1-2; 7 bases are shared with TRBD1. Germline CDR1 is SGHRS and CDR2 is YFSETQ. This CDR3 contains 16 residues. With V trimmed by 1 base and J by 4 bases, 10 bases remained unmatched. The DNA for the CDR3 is TGCGCCAGCAGCTTGATCCGGGACAGCAAATTCTATGGCTACACCTTC. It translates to CASSLIRDSKFYGYTF. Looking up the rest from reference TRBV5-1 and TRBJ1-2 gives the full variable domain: KAGVTQTPRYLIKTRGQQVTLSCSPISGHRSVSWYQQTPGQGLQFLFEYFSETQRNKGNFPGRFSGRQFSNSRSEMNVSTLELGDSALYLCASSLIRDSKFYGYTFGSGTRLTVV.

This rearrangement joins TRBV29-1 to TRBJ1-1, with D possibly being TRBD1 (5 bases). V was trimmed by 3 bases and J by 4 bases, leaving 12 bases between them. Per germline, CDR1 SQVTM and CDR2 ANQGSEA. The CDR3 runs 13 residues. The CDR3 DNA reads TGCAGCGTTGATGACAGAAGTTTCACTGAAGCTTTCTTT. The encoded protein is CSVDDRSFTEAFF.

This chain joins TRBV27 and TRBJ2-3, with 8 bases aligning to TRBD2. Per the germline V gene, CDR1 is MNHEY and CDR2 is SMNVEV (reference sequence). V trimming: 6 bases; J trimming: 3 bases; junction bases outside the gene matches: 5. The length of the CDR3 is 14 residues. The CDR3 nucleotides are TGTGCCAGCAGGGCCTTAGCGGGAACAGATACGCAGTATTTT. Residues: CASRALAGTDTQYF.

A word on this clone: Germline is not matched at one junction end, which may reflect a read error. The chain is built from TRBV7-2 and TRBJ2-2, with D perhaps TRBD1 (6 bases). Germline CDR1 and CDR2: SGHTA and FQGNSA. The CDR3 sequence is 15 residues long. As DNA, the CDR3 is TGTGCCAGCAGTTTAGGACAGATTAGGGCCGGGGAGCTGTTTTTT. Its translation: CASSLGQIRAGELFF.

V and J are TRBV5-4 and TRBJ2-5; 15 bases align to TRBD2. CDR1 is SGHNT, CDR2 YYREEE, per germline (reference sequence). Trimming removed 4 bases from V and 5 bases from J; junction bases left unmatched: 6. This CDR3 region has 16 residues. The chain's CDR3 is CASSLPGLAGGETQYF. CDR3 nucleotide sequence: TGTGCCAGCAGCCTTCCCGGACTAGCGGGGGGGGAGACCCAGTACTTC.

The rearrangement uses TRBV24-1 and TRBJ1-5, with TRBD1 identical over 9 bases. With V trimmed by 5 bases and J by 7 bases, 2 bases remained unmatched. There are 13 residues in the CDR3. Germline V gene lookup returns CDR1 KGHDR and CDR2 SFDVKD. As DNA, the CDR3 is TGTGCCACCAGTGGTACAGGGGGCCAGCCCCAGCATTTT. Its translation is CATSGTGGQPQHF.

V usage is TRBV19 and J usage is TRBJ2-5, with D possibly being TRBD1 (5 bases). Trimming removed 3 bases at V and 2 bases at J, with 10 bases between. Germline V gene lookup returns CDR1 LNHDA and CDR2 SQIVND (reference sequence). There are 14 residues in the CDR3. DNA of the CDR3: TGTGCCAGTAGTATCCCGACAGAGCAAGAGACCCAGTACTTC. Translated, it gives CASSIPTEQETQYF.

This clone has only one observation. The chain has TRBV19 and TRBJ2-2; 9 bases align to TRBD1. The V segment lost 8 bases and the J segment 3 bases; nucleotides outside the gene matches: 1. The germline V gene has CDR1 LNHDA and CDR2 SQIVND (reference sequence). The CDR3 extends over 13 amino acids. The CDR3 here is CASDRGDTGELFF. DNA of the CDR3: TGTGCCAGTGACAGGGGGGACACCGGGGAGCTGTTTTTT. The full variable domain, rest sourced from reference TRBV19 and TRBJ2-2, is DGGITQSPKYLFRKEGQNVTLSCEQNLNHDAMYWYRQDPGQGLRLIYYSQIVNDFQKGDIAEGYSVSREKKESFPLTVTSAQKNPTAFYLCASDRGDTGELFFGEGSRLTVL.

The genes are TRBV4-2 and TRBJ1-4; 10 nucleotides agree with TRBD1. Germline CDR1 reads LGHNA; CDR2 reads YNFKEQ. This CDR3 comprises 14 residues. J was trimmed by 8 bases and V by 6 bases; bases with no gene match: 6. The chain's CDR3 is CASRPDRGEEKLFF. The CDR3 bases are TGTGCCAGCAGACCGGACAGGGGGGAAGAAAAACTGTTTTTT.

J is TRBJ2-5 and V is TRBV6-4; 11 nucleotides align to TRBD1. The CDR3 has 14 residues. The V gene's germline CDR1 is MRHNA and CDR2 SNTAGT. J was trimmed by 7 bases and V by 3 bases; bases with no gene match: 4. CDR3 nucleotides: TGTGCCAGCAGTGAAGGACAGGGGGCGGGGACCCAGTACTTC. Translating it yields CASSEGQGAGTQYF.

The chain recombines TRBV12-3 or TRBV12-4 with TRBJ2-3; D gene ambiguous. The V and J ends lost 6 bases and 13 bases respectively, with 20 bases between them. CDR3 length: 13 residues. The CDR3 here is CASSATPLSIEYF. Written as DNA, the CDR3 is TGTGCCAGCAGCGCAACCCCGCTAAGTATTGAGTATTTT.

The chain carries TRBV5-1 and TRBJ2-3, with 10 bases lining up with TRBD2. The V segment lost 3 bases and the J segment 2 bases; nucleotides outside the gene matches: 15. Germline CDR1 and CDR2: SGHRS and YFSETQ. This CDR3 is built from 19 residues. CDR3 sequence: CASSSRGAASGSNTDTQYF. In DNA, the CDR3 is TGCGCCAGCAGCTCCCGAGGGGCGGCTAGCGGGAGTAACACAGATACGCAGTATTTT.

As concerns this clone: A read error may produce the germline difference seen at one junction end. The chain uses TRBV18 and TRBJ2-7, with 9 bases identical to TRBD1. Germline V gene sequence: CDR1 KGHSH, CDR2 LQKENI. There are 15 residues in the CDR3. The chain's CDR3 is CASSAPGTGTYEQYF. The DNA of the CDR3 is TGTGCCAGCTCAGCACCCGGGACAGGGACCTACGAGCAGTACTTC.